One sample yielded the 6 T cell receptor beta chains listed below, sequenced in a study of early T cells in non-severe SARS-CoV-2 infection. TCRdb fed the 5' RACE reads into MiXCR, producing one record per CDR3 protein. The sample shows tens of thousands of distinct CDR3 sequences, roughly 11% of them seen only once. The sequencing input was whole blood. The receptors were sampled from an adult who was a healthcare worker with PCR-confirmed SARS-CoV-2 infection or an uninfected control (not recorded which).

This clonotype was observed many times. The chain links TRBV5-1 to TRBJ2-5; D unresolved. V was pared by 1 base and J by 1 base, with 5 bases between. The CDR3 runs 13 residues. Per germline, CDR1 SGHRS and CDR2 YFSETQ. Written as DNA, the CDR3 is TGCGCCAGCAGCTTGTCGGCCCAAGAGACCCAGTACTTC. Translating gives CASSLSAQETQYF.

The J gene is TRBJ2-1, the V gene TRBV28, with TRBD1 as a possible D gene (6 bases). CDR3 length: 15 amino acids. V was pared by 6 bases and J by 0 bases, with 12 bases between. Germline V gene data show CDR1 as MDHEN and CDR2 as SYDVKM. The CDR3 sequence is CASRSTGLSYNEQFF. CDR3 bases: TGTGCCAGCAGATCAACAGGGCTCTCCTACAATGAGCAGTTCTTC.

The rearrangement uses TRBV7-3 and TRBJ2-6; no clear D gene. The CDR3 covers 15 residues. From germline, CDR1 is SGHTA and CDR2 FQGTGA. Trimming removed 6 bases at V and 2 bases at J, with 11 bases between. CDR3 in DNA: TGTGCCAGCAGTTCAGGTCGAGCTGGGGCCAACGTCCTGACTTTC. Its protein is CASSSGRAGANVLTF.

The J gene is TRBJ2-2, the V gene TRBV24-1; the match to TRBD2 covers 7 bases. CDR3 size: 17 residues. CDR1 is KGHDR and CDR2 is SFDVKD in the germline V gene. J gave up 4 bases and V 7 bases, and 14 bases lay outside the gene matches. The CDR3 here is CATSDGLAGDLTGELFF. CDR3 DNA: TGTGCCACCAGCGATGGGTTGGCGGGAGATCTCACCGGGGAGCTGTTTTTT.

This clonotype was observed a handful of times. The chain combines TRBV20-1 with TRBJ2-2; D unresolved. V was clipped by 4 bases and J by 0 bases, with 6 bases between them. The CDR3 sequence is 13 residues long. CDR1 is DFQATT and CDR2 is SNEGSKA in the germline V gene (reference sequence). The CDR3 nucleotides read TGCAGTGCTACCGGAACGAACACCGGGGAGCTGTTTTTT. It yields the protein CSATGTNTGELFF.

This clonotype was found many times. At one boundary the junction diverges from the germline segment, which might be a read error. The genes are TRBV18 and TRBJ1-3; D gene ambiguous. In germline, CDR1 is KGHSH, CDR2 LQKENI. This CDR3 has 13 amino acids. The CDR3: CASSQDSENTIYF. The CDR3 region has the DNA TGTGCCAGCTCACAGGACTCTGAAAACACCATATATTTT.